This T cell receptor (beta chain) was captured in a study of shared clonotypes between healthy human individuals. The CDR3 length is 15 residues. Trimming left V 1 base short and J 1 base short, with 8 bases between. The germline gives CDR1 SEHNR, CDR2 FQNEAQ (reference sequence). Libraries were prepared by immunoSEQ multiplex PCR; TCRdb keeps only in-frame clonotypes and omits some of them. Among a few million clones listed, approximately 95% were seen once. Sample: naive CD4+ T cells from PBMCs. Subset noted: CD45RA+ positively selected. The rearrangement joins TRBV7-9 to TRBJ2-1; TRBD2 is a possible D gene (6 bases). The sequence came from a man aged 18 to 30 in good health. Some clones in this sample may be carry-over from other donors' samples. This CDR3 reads CASSLGDLSYNEQFF. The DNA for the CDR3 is TGTGCCAGCAGCTTAGGGGACTTATCCTACAATGAGCAGTTCTTC.